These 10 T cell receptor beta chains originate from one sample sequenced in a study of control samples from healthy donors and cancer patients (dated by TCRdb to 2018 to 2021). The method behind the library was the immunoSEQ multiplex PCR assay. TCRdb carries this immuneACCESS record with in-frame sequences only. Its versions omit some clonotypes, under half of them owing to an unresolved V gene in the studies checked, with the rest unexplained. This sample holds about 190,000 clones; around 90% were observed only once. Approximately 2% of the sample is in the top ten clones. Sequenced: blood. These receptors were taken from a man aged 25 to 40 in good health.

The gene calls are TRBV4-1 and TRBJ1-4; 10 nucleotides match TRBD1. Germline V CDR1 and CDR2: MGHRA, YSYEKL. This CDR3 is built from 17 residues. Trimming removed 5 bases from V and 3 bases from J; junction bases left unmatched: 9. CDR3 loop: CASSARDRGAPNEKLFF. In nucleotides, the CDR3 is TGCGCCAGCAGCGCCCGGGACAGGGGCGCCCCTAATGAAAAACTGTTTTTT.

The CDR3 sequence is CASSLDGVTEAFF. The CDR3 DNA sequence: TGTGCCAGCAGCTTAGATGGAGTGACTGAAGCTTTCTTT. This chain joins TRBV7-9 and TRBJ1-1; D remains ambiguous. V lost 1 base, J lost 5 bases, and 8 bases lay in between. Germline assignment: CDR1 SEHNR and CDR2 FQNEAQ (reference sequence). The CDR3 has 13 amino acids.

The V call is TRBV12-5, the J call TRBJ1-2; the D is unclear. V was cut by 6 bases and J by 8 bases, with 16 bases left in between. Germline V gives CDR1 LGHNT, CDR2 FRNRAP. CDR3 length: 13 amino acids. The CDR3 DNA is TGTGCTAGTGGCCTCGTGGGCGCCTACGGCTACACCTTC. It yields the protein CASGLVGAYGYTF.

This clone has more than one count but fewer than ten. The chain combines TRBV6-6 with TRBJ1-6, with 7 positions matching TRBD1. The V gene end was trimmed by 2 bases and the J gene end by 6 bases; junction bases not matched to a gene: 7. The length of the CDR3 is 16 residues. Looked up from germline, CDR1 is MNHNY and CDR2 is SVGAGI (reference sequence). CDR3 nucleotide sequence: TGTGCCAGCAGTTACCGGCCCGGGACAGCTAATTCACCCCTCCACTTT. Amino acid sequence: CASSYRPGTANSPLHF.

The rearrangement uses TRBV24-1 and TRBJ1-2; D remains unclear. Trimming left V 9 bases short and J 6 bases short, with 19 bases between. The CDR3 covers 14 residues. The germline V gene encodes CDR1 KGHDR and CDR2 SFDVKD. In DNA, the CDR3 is TGTGCCACCTATTGGCCCCACAGAAGGGATGGCTACACCTTC. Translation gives CATYWPHRRDGYTF.

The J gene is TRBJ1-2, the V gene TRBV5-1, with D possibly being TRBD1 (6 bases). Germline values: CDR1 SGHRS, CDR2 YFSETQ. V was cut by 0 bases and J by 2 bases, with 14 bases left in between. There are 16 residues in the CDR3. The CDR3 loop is CASSLADGGRNYGYTF. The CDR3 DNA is TGCGCCAGCAGCTTGGCCGACGGGGGGCGAAACTATGGCTACACCTTC. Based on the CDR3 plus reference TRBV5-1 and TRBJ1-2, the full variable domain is KAGVTQTPRYLIKTRGQQVTLSCSPISGHRSVSWYQQTPGQGLQFLFEYFSETQRNKGNFPGRFSGRQFSNSRSEMNVSTLELGDSALYLCASSLADGGRNYGYTFGSGTRLTVV.

The CDR3 bases are TGTGCCAGCACCCACAGCTCCTACGAGCAGTACTTC. Translated, it gives CASTHSSYEQYF. This chain joins TRBV2 and TRBJ2-7; no clear D gene. The germline V gene has CDR1 SNHLY and CDR2 FYNNEI. This CDR3 has 12 amino acids. Trimming shortened V by 7 bases and J by 0 bases, and 7 bases separated the two germline ends.

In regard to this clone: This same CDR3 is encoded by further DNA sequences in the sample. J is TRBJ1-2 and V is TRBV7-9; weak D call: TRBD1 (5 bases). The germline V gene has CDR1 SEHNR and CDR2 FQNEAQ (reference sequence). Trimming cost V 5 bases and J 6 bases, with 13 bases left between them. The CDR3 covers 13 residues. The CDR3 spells CASSPRRGDGYTF. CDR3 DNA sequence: TGTGCCAGCAGCCCTAGGAGAGGGGATGGCTACACCTTC.

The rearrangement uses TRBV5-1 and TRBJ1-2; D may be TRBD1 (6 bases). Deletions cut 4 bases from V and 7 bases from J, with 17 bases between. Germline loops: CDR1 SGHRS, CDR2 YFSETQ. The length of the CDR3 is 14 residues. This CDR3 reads CASSPNSGGPGYTF. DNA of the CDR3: TGCGCCAGCAGCCCGAACTCGGGGGGCCCTGGCTACACCTTC.

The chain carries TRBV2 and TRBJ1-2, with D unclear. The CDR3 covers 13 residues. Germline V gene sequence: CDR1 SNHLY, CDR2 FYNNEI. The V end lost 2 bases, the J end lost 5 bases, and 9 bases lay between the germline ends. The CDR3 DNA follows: TGTGCCAGCAGTGAATCTCCAGTTTATGGCTACACCTTC. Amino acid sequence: CASSESPVYGYTF.